This TCR beta chain derives from a study of shared clonotypes between healthy human individuals. Study-level background: Three plates each covered CD4 naive and memory; CD8 naive two, CD8 memory one.

Researchers partitioned CD4+ cells into CD45RA+ naive and CD45RA-negative memory subsets. TCRdb keeps only in-frame clones here, not all; method: immunoSEQ multiplex PCR. The sample lists under 600,000 clones; more than 95% were seen once. This clone was seen a single time. The V end lost 5 bases, the J end lost 6 bases, and 8 bases lay between the germline ends. The CDR3 sequence is 12 residues long. The germline V gene has CDR1 LNHDA and CDR2 SQIVND (reference sequence). The chain couples TRBV19 to TRBJ1-5; D remains unclear. Sequenced: naive CD4+ T cells sorted from blood. Subset: CD45RA+ positively selected. The sequence came from a woman in her twenties or thirties in good health. CDR3 residues: CASSLPSQPQHF. In nucleotides, the CDR3 is TGTGCCAGTAGTCTGCCCAGTCAGCCCCAGCATTTT.